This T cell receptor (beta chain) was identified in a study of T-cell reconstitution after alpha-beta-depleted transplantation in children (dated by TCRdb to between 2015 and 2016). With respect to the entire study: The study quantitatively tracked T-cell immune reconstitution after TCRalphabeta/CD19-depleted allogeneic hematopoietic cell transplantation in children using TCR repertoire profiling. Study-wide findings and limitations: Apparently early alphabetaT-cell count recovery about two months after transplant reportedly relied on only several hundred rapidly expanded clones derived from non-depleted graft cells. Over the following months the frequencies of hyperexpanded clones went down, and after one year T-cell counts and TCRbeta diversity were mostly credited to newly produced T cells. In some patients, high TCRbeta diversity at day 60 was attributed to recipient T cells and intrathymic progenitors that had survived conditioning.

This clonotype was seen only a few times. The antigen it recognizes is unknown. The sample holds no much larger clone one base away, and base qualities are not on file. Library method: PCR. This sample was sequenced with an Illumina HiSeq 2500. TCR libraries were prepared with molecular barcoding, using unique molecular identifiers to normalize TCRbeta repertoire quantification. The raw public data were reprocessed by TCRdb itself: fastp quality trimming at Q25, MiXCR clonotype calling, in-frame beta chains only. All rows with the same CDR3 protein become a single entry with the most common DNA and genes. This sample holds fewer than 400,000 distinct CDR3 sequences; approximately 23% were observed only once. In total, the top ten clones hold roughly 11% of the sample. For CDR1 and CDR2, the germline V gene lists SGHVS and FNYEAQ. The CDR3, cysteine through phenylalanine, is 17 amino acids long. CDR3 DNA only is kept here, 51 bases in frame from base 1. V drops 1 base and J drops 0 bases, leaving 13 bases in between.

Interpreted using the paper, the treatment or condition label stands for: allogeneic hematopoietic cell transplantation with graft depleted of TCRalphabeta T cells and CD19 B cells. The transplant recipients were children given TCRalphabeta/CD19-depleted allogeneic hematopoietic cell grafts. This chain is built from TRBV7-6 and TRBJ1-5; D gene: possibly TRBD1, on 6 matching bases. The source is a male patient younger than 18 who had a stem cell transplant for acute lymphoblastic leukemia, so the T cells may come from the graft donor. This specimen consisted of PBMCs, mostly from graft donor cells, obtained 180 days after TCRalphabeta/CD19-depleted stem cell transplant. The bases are TGTGCCAGCAGCTTAGGGGGGGGCCTGTATAGCAATCAGCCCCAGCATTTT. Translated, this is CASSLGGGLYSNQPQHF.